The clone carrying this TCR beta chain was detected once. This sample is part of a study of blood T cell repertoires in COVID-19. Study-level background: The samples span acute and convalescent COVID-19 from the United States, Italy and Spain.

Assay: immunoSEQ multiplex PCR; the TCRdb copy retains only in-frame clones and omits some. The sample lists 100,000 to 150,000 clones; roughly 84% were seen once. Source material: peripheral blood. This clonotype was sampled from a man between 60 and 75 years old with acute or convalescent COVID-19.

The CDR3 spells CASSPTGPGTPTDTQYF. The CDR3 bases are TGTGCCAGCAGCCCGACGGGCCCCGGGACTCCCACAGATACGCAGTATTTT. The rearrangement links TRBV3-1 (or the pseudogene TRBV3-2) to TRBJ2-3, with D perhaps matching TRBD2 (6 bases). The CDR3 has 17 amino acids. Trimming left V 4 bases short and J 2 bases short, with 19 bases between. Looked up from germline, CDR1 is LGHDT and CDR2 is YNNKEL (reference sequence).